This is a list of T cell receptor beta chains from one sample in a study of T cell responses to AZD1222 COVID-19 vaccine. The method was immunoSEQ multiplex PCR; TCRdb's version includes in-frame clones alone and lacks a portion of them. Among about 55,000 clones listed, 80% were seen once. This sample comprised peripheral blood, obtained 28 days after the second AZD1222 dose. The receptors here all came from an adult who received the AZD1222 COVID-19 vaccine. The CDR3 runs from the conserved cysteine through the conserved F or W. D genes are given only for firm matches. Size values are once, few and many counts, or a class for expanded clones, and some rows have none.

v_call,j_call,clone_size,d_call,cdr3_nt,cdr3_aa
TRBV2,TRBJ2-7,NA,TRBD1,TGTGCCAGCAGGAGGGGACAGGCCAACAACGAGCAGTACTTC,CASRRGQANNEQYF
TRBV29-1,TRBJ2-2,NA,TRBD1,TGCAGCGTTAGGGACAGTGGTGTCGGGGAGCTGTTTTTT,CSVRDSGVGELFF
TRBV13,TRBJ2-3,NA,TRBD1,TGTGCCAGCAGCCCGACAGGGTATAGGGCCACAGATACGCAGTATTTT,CASSPTGYRATDTQYF
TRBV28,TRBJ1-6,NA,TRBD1,TGTGCCAGCAGGACAGGGACGGACTCACCCCTCCACTTT,CASRTGTDSPLHF
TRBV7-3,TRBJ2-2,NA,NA,TGTGCCAGCAGCCCCCACGCGGGACTGAACACCGGGGAGCTGTTTTTT,CASSPHAGLNTGELFF
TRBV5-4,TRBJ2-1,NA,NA,TGTGCCAGCAGCCTGGAGGTGGGGGAGCAGTTCTTC,CASSLEVGEQFF
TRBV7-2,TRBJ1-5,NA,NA,TGTGCCAGCAGCTTAGTTCCGAATCAGCCCCAGCATTTT,CASSLVPNQPQHF
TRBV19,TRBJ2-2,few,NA,TGTGCCAGTAGTCGTCCAGGTCCGAGCGGGGAGCTGTTTTTT,CASSRPGPSGELFF
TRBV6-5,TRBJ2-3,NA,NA,TGTGCCAGCACCGAAACCACAGATACGCAGTATTTT,CASTETTDTQYF
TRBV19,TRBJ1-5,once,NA,TGTGCCAGTAGTATAAAGGGCGCGGGGCAGGGCAATCAGCCCCAGCATTTT,CASSIKGAGQGNQPQHF
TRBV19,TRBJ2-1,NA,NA,TGTGCCAGTAGTATTAGGCAGGGGAGGTACAATGAGCAGTTCTTC,CASSIRQGRYNEQFF
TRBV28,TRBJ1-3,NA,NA,TGTGCCAGCAGTTTAACAGGCGACTCTGGAAACACCATATATTTT,CASSLTGDSGNTIYF
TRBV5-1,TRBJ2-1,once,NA,TGCGCCAGCAGCTTACAGGGTCGAAATGAGCAGTTCTTC,CASSLQGRNEQFF
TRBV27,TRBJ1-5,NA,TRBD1,TGTGCCAGCAGTCCAGGGGGCGGCAATCAGCCCCAGCATTTT,CASSPGGGNQPQHF
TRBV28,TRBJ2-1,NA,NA,TGTGCCAGCTTAGGACACACTAGTTACAATGAGCAGTTCTTC,CASLGHTSYNEQFF
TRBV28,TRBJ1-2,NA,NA,TGTGCCAGCAGCACTACGGTCTATGGCTACACCTTC,CASSTTVYGYTF
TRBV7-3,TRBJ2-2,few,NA,TGTGCCAGCAGCTTTTCACACACCGGGGAGCTGTTTTTT,CASSFSHTGELFF
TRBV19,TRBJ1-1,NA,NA,TGTGCCAGTACTCTAGGGGTGTACACTGAAGCTTTCTTT,CASTLGVYTEAFF
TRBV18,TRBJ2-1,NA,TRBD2,TGTGCCAGCTCACCTCTTGCGGGAGCGGGCAATGAGCAGTTCTTC,CASSPLAGAGNEQFF
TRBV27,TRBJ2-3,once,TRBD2,TGTGCCAGCAGTCCAGGGACTAGCGGGAGGGCCGTGGATACGCAGTATTTT,CASSPGTSGRAVDTQYF
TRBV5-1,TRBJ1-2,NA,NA,TGCGCCAGCAGCCCGGGAGGGCAGGGTCATCAGGACTATGGCTACACCTTC,CASSPGGQGHQDYGYTF
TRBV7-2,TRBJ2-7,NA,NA,TGTGCCAGCAGCTGGCCGGGAGACTACGAGCAGTACTTC,CASSWPGDYEQYF
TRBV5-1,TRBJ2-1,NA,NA,TGCGCCAGCAGCTTGGCCGGGGAGTTGGGGGAGCAGTTCTTC,CASSLAGELGEQFF
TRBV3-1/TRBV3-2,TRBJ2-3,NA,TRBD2,TGTGCCAGCAGCCGTACGGGGGGGCTCCGCGCAGATACGCAGTATTTT,CASSRTGGLRADTQYF
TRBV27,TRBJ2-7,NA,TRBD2,TGTGCCAGCAGTTTAGGCGGGAGCCTATGGTACGAGCAGTACTTC,CASSLGGSLWYEQYF
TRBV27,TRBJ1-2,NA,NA,TGTGCCAGCAGCCAAGCTCGCGGAAACTATGGCTACACCTTC,CASSQARGNYGYTF
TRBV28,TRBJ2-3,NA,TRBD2,TGTGCCAGCGTCAAGCGGGGGGTAAGCGGTACGCAGTATTTT,CASVKRGVSGTQYF
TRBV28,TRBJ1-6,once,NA,TGTGCCAGCAGTCTGACTCAGGCTCGCGATTCACCCCTCCACTTT,CASSLTQARDSPLHF
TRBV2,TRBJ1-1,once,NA,TGTGCCAGCAGTGAACTCAGGGGCGCGGCAACGAACACTGAAGCTTTCTTT,CASSELRGAATNTEAFF
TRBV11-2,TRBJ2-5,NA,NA,TGTGCCAGCAGCTTAGTTGGCCAGGGGTTGGAGGGGGGCCTAAAGACCCAGTACTTC,CASSLVGQGLEGGLKTQYF
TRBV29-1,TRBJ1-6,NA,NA,TGCAGCGTTGCCAGTGCAGAAGTTAATTCACCCCTCCACTTT,CSVASAEVNSPLHF
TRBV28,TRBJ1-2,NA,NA,TGTGCCAGCACCCTTGCGATCTATGGCTACACCTTC,CASTLAIYGYTF
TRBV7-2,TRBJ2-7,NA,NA,TGTGCCAGCAGCCCTATTGGGTCAGGAACCGAGCAGTACTTC,CASSPIGSGTEQYF
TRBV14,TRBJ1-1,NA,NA,TGTGCCAGCAGTAACGTGTTCGGGGGAACTGAAGCTTTCTTT,CASSNVFGGTEAFF
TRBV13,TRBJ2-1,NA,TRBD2,TGTGCCAGCAGCAGGCGAATTGGGGGGGTCTCCTACAATGAGCAGTTCTTC,CASSRRIGGVSYNEQFF
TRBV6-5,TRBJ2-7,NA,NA,TGTGCCAGCAGTTTCCGGGACGGACCCTACGAGCAGTACTTC,CASSFRDGPYEQYF
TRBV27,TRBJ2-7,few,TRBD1,TGTGCCAGCAGCCGGGACAGCTCCTACGAGCAGTACTTC,CASSRDSSYEQYF
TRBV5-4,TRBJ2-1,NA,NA,TGTGCCAGCAGCTCGAGCTGGGGCGGGGGCGTCAATGAGCAGTTCTTC,CASSSSWGGGVNEQFF